Here is one T cell receptor beta chain with its context. Its antigen is undetermined. This entry is derived from a study of post-analysis software for immune sequencing data. Presence of unique molecular identifiers characterized the TCR beta cDNA libraries. With about 0.95 to 10 million T cells as the source, some 500,000 cDNA molecules resulted. TCRdb redid the calling of the PCR reads with MiXCR, one entry per CDR3 protein. The repertoire has hundreds of thousands of distinct CDR3 sequences, about 27% of them found once; the top ten carry roughly 0.54%. In germline, CDR1 is MDHEN, CDR2 SYDVKM. This CDR3 is 16 amino acids long. Unmatched junction bases numbered 8, after V lost 6 bases and J lost 1 base. Overall study findings and caveats: Among four to six TRBV segments more frequent in patients than controls were TRBV5-6, TRBV5-1 and TRBV20-1. Batch-matched samples strongly co-clustered by F measure. Normalized Chao1 diversity in multiple sclerosis patients fell significantly below that of controls.

This sequence joins TRBV28 and TRBJ2-1, with TRBD2 matching 8 bases. This receptor was taken from a girl between 5 and 17 years old with multiple sclerosis. Sequenced sample: blood. The CDR3 coding sequence is TGTGCCAGCAGGAGGGGTTTAGCGGGGTCCTACAATGAGCAGTTCTTC. This sequence encodes CASRRGLAGSYNEQFF.